The clone carrying this T cell receptor beta chain is labeled medium-sized based on frequency. The entry originates in a study of CXCR3-negative and CXCR3-positive naive CD8 T cells. The libraries of TRB cDNA were prepared using 5' RACE with UMI labels. TCRdb re-called the 5' RACE reads, yielding one record per CDR3 amino acid sequence without DNA. The repertoire table contains approximately 6,200 distinct CDR3 sequences. The CDR3 is 13 amino acids. Germline values: CDR1 SEHNR, CDR2 FQNEAQ (reference sequence). This TCR was sampled from a human donor in good health. Some clones in this sample may be carry-over from other donors' samples. Material: naive CXCR3- CD8+ T cells from blood. The sample's subset: CD45RO-CCR7+CD27+CD95- naive CD8+ T cells lacking CXCR3 (TNR3-). V and J are TRBV7-9 and TRBJ1-5. The CDR3 loop is CASSRGGNQPQHF.